The clone carrying this TCR beta chain was observed a handful of times. Its antigen is as yet unknown. There are 16 residues in the CDR3. Per germline, CDR1 LGHDT and CDR2 YNNKEL (reference sequence). The ends lost 3 bases at V and 6 bases at J; junction bases unmatched: 8. TCRdb re-called the RT-PCR reads with MiXCR, one entry per CDR3 protein. The table lists 530,000 or so distinct CDR3 sequences, around 11% of them singletons, with around 9.6% in the top ten. This sample is part of a study of response to subunit inactivated influenza vaccine. Study-wide results and caveats: Authors suggested few new T cells are recruited by each seasonal influenza vaccination.

The receptor's source is a man aged 45 to 65 who received an inactivated influenza vaccine. The starting material was PBMCs from blood, obtained on the day of vaccination. V is TRBV3-1 and J is TRBJ2-1; 10 bases agree with TRBD2. The CDR3 bases are TGTGCCAGCAGCCAGGGCTTACCTAGCGGGGGCAATGAGCAGTTCTTC. Translated, it gives CASSQGLPSGGNEQFF.